These 30 T cell receptor beta chains were all obtained from the same sample, sequenced in a study of beta chain features in type 1 diabetes. General study points: Within each of all four CD4+ subsets, Type 1 diabetes patients had TCRB CDR3s that were moderately but significantly shorter.

No antigen is known for these receptors. The whole isolated RNA underwent reverse transcription, so sequencing captured expressed TCRB transcripts. Data came from immunoSEQ multiplex PCR; TCRdb stores just in-frame clones and leaves some out. Found here are 400,000 or so clones, 8% to 10% of them singletons; the top ten hold around 0.66%. The sequencing sample was made of central memory CD4+ T cells from blood. The source is a man aged 25 to 40 with type 1 diabetes.

This rearrangement joins TRBV30 to TRBJ1-2; perhaps TRBD1 as D (5 bases). CDR1 and CDR2 (germline): GTSNPN, SVGIG (reference sequence). CDR3 size: 14 residues. The V and J ends lost 3 bases and 4 bases respectively, with 15 bases between them. CDR3 in DNA: TGTGCCTGGAGACAAGGGCAGGGAGCCTATGGCTACACCTTC. Its translation is CAWRQGQGAYGYTF.

The chain combines TRBV27 with TRBJ2-5, with a tentative D call TRBD2 (6 bases). The CDR3 has 15 residues. The V end lost 0 bases, the J end lost 3 bases, and 11 bases lay between the germline ends. Germline V gene sequence: CDR1 MNHEY, CDR2 SMNVEV (reference sequence). CDR3 coding DNA: TGTGCCAGCAGTTTATCGTGGGTAGCGGAAGAGACCCAGTACTTC. It translates to CASSLSWVAEETQYF.

This chain connects TRBV5-6 to TRBJ2-3; 9 bases line up with TRBD1. The germline V gene has CDR1 SGHDT and CDR2 YYEEEE. CDR3 length: 14 amino acids. V shed 10 bases and J 3 bases; nucleotides not matched to a gene: 9. CDR3 DNA sequence: TGTGCCGGCTCACAGGGGGCCCTTACAGATACGCAGTATTTT. Translated, it gives CAGSQGALTDTQYF.

This clone was detected a few times. The genes are TRBV19 and TRBJ2-5; a weak D match, TRBD2 (5 bases). The closer fit of TRBJ2-7 to the DNA end suggests the J call may be wrong. CDR3 length equals 13 residues. CDR1 is LNHDA, CDR2 SQIVND, per germline (reference sequence). The CDR3 sequence: CASSRREYYEQYF. CDR3 coding DNA: TGTGCCAGTAGTAGAAGGGAGTACTACGAGCAGTACTTC.

This clone was seen a few times. The V gene is TRBV4-2, the J gene TRBJ1-5; TRBD1 aligns across 8 bases. With V trimmed by 0 bases and J by 6 bases, 4 bases remained unmatched. CDR1 LGHNA and CDR2 YNFKEQ come from the germline V gene. This CDR3 comprises 15 residues. The DNA of the CDR3 is TGTGCCAGCAGCCAAGAACACAGGGGGACTCAGCCCCAGCATTTT. This sequence encodes CASSQEHRGTQPQHF.

The rearrangement joins TRBV7-6 to TRBJ2-2; D perhaps matches TRBD1 (6 bases). The CDR3 covers 14 residues. CDR1 SGHVS and CDR2 FNYEAQ come from the germline V gene. The V end lost 5 bases, the J end lost 1 base, and 8 bases lay between the germline ends. Here the CDR3 DNA reads TGTGCCAGCAGCCTACAGGGGAACACCGGGGAGCTGTTTTTT. The encoded protein is CASSLQGNTGELFF.

This rearrangement joins TRBV6-5 to TRBJ1-1; D possibly corresponds to TRBD1 (5 bases). This CDR3 contains 12 residues. Germline CDR1 MNHEY, CDR2 SVGAGI. The germline V and J ends were trimmed by 5 bases and 10 bases, with 14 bases remaining between them. The CDR3 region has the DNA TGTGCCAGCAGTGAACTCGGGGGGTTAGCTTTCTTT. Translated: CASSELGGLAFF.

This clone was picked up many times. The chain links TRBV18 to TRBJ1-5, with a weak D call TRBD1 (5 bases). Germline CDR1 KGHSH, CDR2 LQKENI. V was pared by 2 bases and J by 5 bases, with 10 bases between. This CDR3 is built from 14 residues. The CDR3 nucleotides are TGTGCCAGCTCACCATATGGGGGAGATCAGCCCCAGCATTTT. Translation: CASSPYGGDQPQHF.

This chain links TRBV5-6 with TRBJ2-7; D remains ambiguous. Trimming shortened V by 0 bases and J by 3 bases, and 10 bases separated the two germline ends. Germline V gene sequence: CDR1 SGHDT, CDR2 YYEEEE. This CDR3 contains 14 residues. Here the CDR3 DNA reads TGTGCCAGCAGCTTGGCCGGACCACACTACGAGCAGTACTTC. Protein product: CASSLAGPHYEQYF.

Points on this clone: One junction end does not reproduce the germline sequence, and a read error may be involved. This sequence joins TRBV5-4 and TRBJ1-2, with TRBD1 matching over 8 bases. The germline V gene has CDR1 SGHNT and CDR2 YYREEE (reference sequence). CDR3 length equals 16 residues. This CDR3 is CANSFGRGRSDYGYTF. The CDR3 DNA follows: TGTGCCAACAGCTTCGGCAGGGGGCGGAGTGACTATGGCTACACCTTC.

This clone was counted a few times. The chain has TRBV6-6 and TRBJ2-1; D unclear. Looked up from germline, CDR1 is MNHNY and CDR2 is SVGAGI (reference sequence). The CDR3 sequence is 10 residues long. The V gene lost 9 bases and the J gene lost 7 bases, with 7 bases spanning the gap. The CDR3 region has the DNA TGTGCCAGTAGTCCTAATGAGCAGTTCTTC. Translation gives CASSPNEQFF.

This clone was seen a few times. The chain recombines TRBV6-5 with TRBJ2-5, with D maybe TRBD2 (6 bases). The CDR3 loop spans 13 amino acids. Per the germline V gene, CDR1 is MNHEY and CDR2 is SVGAGI. V lost 2 bases and J lost 4, with 8 bases in between. The CDR3 spells CASSYAGRETQYF. The CDR3 DNA reads TGTGCCAGCAGTTACGCGGGGCGAGAGACCCAGTACTTC.

In this sample, this clone turned up many times. The V gene is TRBV21-1, the J gene TRBJ1-5. TRBV21-1 is a pseudogene segment. The CDR3 has 16 amino acids. CDR3 sequence (DNA): TGTGCCAGCAGCAAAAGAGTGCCCTATAGCAATCAGCCCCAGCATTTT. This translates into CASSKRVPYSNQPQHF.

This clone occurred a few times. The V call is TRBV7-3, the J call TRBJ2-2; D remains unclear. Trimming took off 5 bases at V and 0 bases at J, with 10 bases between the two ends. The CDR3 has 15 residues. Germline assignment: CDR1 SGHTA and CDR2 FQGTGA. The CDR3 DNA reads as TGTGCCAGCAGCCCTTGGGCCACGAACACCGGGGAGCTGTTTTTT. This encodes CASSPWATNTGELFF. The complete variable domain, with remaining parts taken from reference TRBV7-3 and TRBJ2-2, reads GAGVSQTPSNKVTEKGKYVELRCDPISGHTALYWYRQSLGQGPEFLIYFQGTGAADDSGLPNDRFFAVRPEGSVSTLKIQRTERGDSAVYLCASSPWATNTGELFFGEGSRLTVL.

Worth noting for this clone: This sample also contains other DNA sequences that code for the same CDR3. J is TRBJ1-5 and V is TRBV7-2; D remains unclear. CDR1 is SGHTA and CDR2 is FQGNSA in the germline V gene. The V gene lost 3 bases and the J gene lost 0 bases, with 6 bases spanning the gap. The CDR3 is 14 residues long. This CDR3 is CASSFTDSNQPQHF. CDR3 in DNA: TGTGCCAGCAGCTTTACGGATAGCAATCAGCCCCAGCATTTT.

The chain employs TRBV5-6 and TRBJ2-2; 11 bases map to TRBD2. V shed 0 bases and J 4 bases; nucleotides not matched to a gene: 5. The CDR3 spans 17 residues. Germline-derived CDR1 and CDR2 are SGHDT and YYEEEE. Here the CDR3 reads CASSLGTSGSRTGELFF. CDR3 nucleotide sequence: TGTGCCAGCAGCTTGGGTACTAGCGGGAGTCGCACCGGGGAGCTGTTTTTT.

The chain is built from TRBV5-1 and TRBJ2-5; 7 bases fit TRBD1. This CDR3 contains 16 residues. CDR1 and CDR2 (germline): SGHRS, YFSETQ. The trim removed 4 bases at V and 2 bases at J, leaving 11 bases unmatched. CDR3 region: CASSGTRSGQQETQYF. CDR3 coding DNA: TGCGCCAGCAGCGGTACGAGGTCGGGACAGCAAGAGACCCAGTACTTC.

This clone occurred a few times. The rearrangement links TRBV19 to TRBJ1-2; 9 positions agree with TRBD1. Germline CDR1 and CDR2: LNHDA and SQIVND (reference sequence). The CDR3 spans 17 residues. Trimming took 1 base from V and 4 from J; bases not matched to a gene: 10. This CDR3 reads CASSIGTGDLPSYGYTF. Here the CDR3 DNA reads TGTGCCAGTAGTATAGGGACAGGGGACCTTCCCAGCTATGGCTACACCTTC.

This clone was counted many times. The chain is built from TRBV28 and TRBJ2-7, with D possibly TRBD1 on 6 matching bases. This CDR3 has 14 amino acids. The V gene lost 2 bases and the J gene lost 0 bases, with 8 bases spanning the gap. Germline V gene sequence: CDR1 MDHEN, CDR2 SYDVKM. The CDR3 region has the DNA TGTGCCAGCAGTTTAGGGGGACACTCCTACGAGCAGTACTTC. Translating gives CASSLGGHSYEQYF.

This clone was counted between two and nine times. The CDR3 nucleotides are TGTGCCAGCAGCGGACAGGGGGCGTTCACTGAAGCTTTCTTT. It translates to CASSGQGAFTEAFF. The chain uses TRBV7-9 and TRBJ1-1, with 11 bases lining up with TRBD1. V was pared by 5 bases and J by 4 bases, with 3 bases of the junction left unmatched. The CDR3 spans 14 residues. Germline V gene data show CDR1 as SEHNR and CDR2 as FQNEAQ (reference sequence).

This clone was seen more than once but under ten times. This sequence joins TRBV6-1 and TRBJ1-2; D is perhaps TRBD1 (6 bases). The V gene's germline CDR1 is MNHNS and CDR2 SASEGT. The CDR3 loop spans 14 amino acids. Trimming removed 5 bases from V and 7 bases from J, with 17 bases in between. The CDR3 DNA sequence: TGTGCCAGCAGTACGGCAGGGGACGCCCGTGGCTACACCTTC. Translating gives CASSTAGDARGYTF.

In its sample, this clone was seen a few times. This chain connects TRBV7-8 to TRBJ2-5; possibly TRBD1 for D (5 bases). The germline gives CDR1 SGHVS, CDR2 FQNEAQ. The length of the CDR3 is 15 residues. Trimming took off 0 bases at V and 2 bases at J, with 10 bases between the two ends. This chain's CDR3 is CASSLAPRQQETQYF. In nucleotides, the CDR3 is TGTGCCAGCAGCTTAGCGCCGAGACAGCAAGAGACCCAGTACTTC.

The chain is built from TRBV27 and TRBJ2-5, with a possible D match to TRBD1 (6 bases). Near its end, the DNA agrees better with TRBJ2-7, so the J call may be wrong. The CDR3 spans 13 residues. Germline values: CDR1 MNHEY, CDR2 SMNVEV (reference sequence). The CDR3 loop is CASSTDRAYEQYF. Written as DNA, the CDR3 is TGTGCCAGCAGTACGGACAGAGCCTACGAGCAGTACTTC.

There are a few counts of this clone. The chain recombines TRBV5-1 with TRBJ2-4, with D possibly matching TRBD1 (5 bases). Germline assignment: CDR1 SGHRS and CDR2 YFSETQ. With 1 base removed from V and 0 bases from J, the gap between germline ends came to 11 bases. The CDR3 extends over 16 amino acids. The chain's CDR3 is CASSLWGGAAKNIQYF. CDR3 DNA: TGCGCCAGCAGCTTGTGGGGCGGCGCAGCCAAAAACATTCAGTACTTC.

This clone was seen more than once but under ten times. The chain links TRBV5-6 to TRBJ1-1; 7 bases match TRBD1. In germline, CDR1 is SGHDT, CDR2 YYEEEE. CDR3 length: 15 residues. Unmatched junction bases numbered 6, after V lost 3 bases and J lost 1 base. The CDR3: CASSSSWTGNTEAFF. In DNA, the CDR3 is TGTGCCAGCAGCTCCTCTTGGACAGGGAACACTGAAGCTTTCTTT.

This clone was picked up a small number of times. The chain has TRBV2 and TRBJ2-3, with TRBD2 matching 13 bases. Trimming took 3 bases from V and 2 from J; bases not matched to a gene: 2. Germline CDR1 and CDR2: SNHLY and FYNNEI. The CDR3 has 16 residues. Written as DNA, the CDR3 is TGTGCCAGCAGTGACGGGACTAGCGGGGTCACAGATACGCAGTATTTT. This sequence encodes CASSDGTSGVTDTQYF.

This clone was seen repeatedly, ten times or more. The chain combines TRBV7-9 with TRBJ1-1, with D possibly TRBD1 on 6 matching bases. CDR1 is SEHNR, CDR2 FQNEAQ, per germline (reference sequence). The CDR3 loop spans 13 amino acids. V was shortened by 4 bases and J by 2 bases, with 8 bases between the two germline ends. CDR3 nucleotide sequence: TGTGCCAGCAGCTGGACAGCAAACACTGAAGCTTTCTTT. Protein: CASSWTANTEAFF.

The V and J genes are TRBV7-3 and TRBJ2-5, with 7 bases lining up with TRBD1. The germline V gene has CDR1 SGHTA and CDR2 FQGTGA. Losses at the gene ends were 3 bases for V and 0 bases for J; bases not matched to a gene: 4. CDR3 length equals 15 residues. CDR3 nucleotides: TGTGCCAGCAGCTTGACAGGGACGTACCAAGAGACCCAGTACTTC. Translating gives CASSLTGTYQETQYF.

This clone was picked up a small number of times. V gene TRBV5-4 combines with J gene TRBJ2-1; TRBD1 aligns across 10 bases. The germline CDR1 and CDR2 sequences are SGHNT and YYREEE (reference sequence). V shed 3 bases, J shed 7 bases, and the junction held 4 bases outside the gene matches. The CDR3 totals 14 residues. The CDR3 bases are TGTGCCAGCAGCTCCCGACAGGGGGCGAATGAGCAGTTCTTC. Protein sequence: CASSSRQGANEQFF.

This clone was counted between two and nine times. V gene TRBV7-2 combines with J gene TRBJ2-7, with a tentative D call TRBD2 (6 bases). This CDR3 has 14 residues. Trimming removed 4 bases from V and 5 bases from J, with 15 bases in between. Germline lookup yields CDR1 SGHTA and CDR2 FQGNSA. CDR3 amino acids: CASSSSGRHHEQYF. CDR3 in DNA: TGTGCCAGCAGCTCCTCGGGGAGGCACCACGAGCAGTACTTC.